Each of the 24 T cell receptor beta chains below was sequenced from the same sample in a study of CD8+CD57+ T cells in acquired aplastic anemia. Both TCR beta VDJ combination and CDR3 sequence profiling were carried out. Genomic DNA was the template for this profiling. Each CDR3 protein gets one entry after TCRdb re-called the reads with MiXCR. The data hold roughly 180,000 distinct CDR3 sequences, with around three fifths observed a single time. What was sequenced was sorted CD4+, CD8+, or CD8+CD57+ T cells (not recorded which) from PBMCs. These receptor sequences come from a human donor with severe aplastic anemia or a healthy control (not recorded which).

This clonotype was seen ten or more times. CDR3 nucleotide sequence: TGTGCCAGCTCACGGGGGATGAACACTGAAGCTTTCTTT. It codes for CASSRGMNTEAFF. The V and J genes are TRBV5-6 and TRBJ1-1; D may be TRBD1 (5 bases). CDR1 and CDR2 from the germline V gene are SGHDT and YYEEEE. V lost 7 bases, J lost 0 bases, and 10 bases lay in between. This CDR3 comprises 13 residues.

The chain carries TRBV19 and TRBJ1-5; 7 nucleotides line up with TRBD1. The trim removed 6 bases at V and 6 bases at J, leaving 2 bases unmatched. This CDR3 comprises 12 residues. Per germline, CDR1 LNHDA and CDR2 SQIVND (reference sequence). CDR3 in amino acids: CASRTGPQPQHF. CDR3 sequence (DNA): TGTGCCAGTAGGACAGGGCCTCAGCCCCAGCATTTT.

The chain links TRBV20-1 to TRBJ2-7, with TRBD2 matching 12 bases. Trimming at V came to 7 bases and at J to 7 bases, leaving 20 bases not matched to a gene. This CDR3 comprises 17 residues. CDR1 DFQATT and CDR2 SNEGSKA come from the germline V gene (reference sequence). The CDR3 bases are TGCAGTGTCCCGTCCGGATCGACTAGCGGGAGACGGTGGGAGCAGTACTTC. It is translated as CSVPSGSTSGRRWEQYF.

The rearrangement links TRBV20-1 to TRBJ2-1; either TRBD1 or TRBD2 may supply D (5 bases each). The J call could be wrong; TRBJ2-5 is a better fit for the DNA end. This CDR3 contains 12 residues. Germline V CDR1 and CDR2: DFQATT, SNEGSKA (reference sequence). CDR3 in amino acids: CSARDGTGTQYF. The CDR3 DNA sequence: TGCAGTGCTAGAGATGGGACGGGGACCCAGTACTTC.

The chain combines TRBV11-2 with TRBJ2-7; D is unresolved. Per the germline V gene, CDR1 is SGHAT and CDR2 is FQNNGV. V was cut by 3 bases and J by 8 bases, with 11 bases left in between. The CDR3 is 12 residues long. This chain's CDR3 is CASSFTPEKQYF. The CDR3 DNA reads TGTGCCAGCAGCTTTACACCTGAAAAGCAGTACTTC.

This chain connects TRBV29-1 to TRBJ2-7; TRBD1 is a possible D gene (5 bases). CDR3 length: 10 amino acids. Germline CDR1 is SQVTM and CDR2 is ANQGSEA. With 8 bases removed from V and 4 bases from J, the gap between germline ends came to 9 bases. The CDR3 protein is CSTQGYEQYF. In DNA, the CDR3 is TGCAGCACCCAGGGTTACGAGCAGTACTTC.

In nucleotides, the CDR3 is TGTGCCAGCAGCCGACAGAAAGAGACCCAGTACTTC. Protein sequence: CASSRQKETQYF. The chain joins TRBV2 to TRBJ2-5, with D maybe TRBD1 (5 bases). Trimming took off 6 bases at V and 3 bases at J, with 8 bases between the two ends. The length of the CDR3 is 12 residues. From germline, CDR1 is SNHLY and CDR2 FYNNEI. Variable domain in full (rest from reference TRBV2 and TRBJ2-5): EPEVTQTPSHQVTQMGQEVILRCVPISNHLYFYWYRQILGQKVEFLVSFYNNEISEKSEIFDDQFSVERPDGSNFTLKIRSTKLEDSAMYFCASSRQKETQYFGPGTRLLVL.

This rearrangement joins TRBV6-1 to TRBJ2-7; 7 bases match TRBD1. J gave up 7 bases and V 6 bases, and 12 bases lay outside the gene matches. CDR3 length equals 14 residues. Per germline, CDR1 MNHNS and CDR2 SASEGT. The CDR3, as DNA: TGTGCCAGCAGAACAGGGGTAGTACCGTGGGAGCAGTACTTC. Translation: CASRTGVVPWEQYF.

This clonotype has just one count. The chain uses TRBV5-1 and TRBJ2-3; 7 bases map to TRBD1. With V trimmed by 2 bases and J by 3 bases, 6 bases remained unmatched. This CDR3 has 15 amino acids. Germline values: CDR1 SGHRS, CDR2 YFSETQ. In DNA form, the CDR3 reads TGCGCCAGCAGCTTTGGGGCAGGGGGAACAGATACGCAGTATTTT. The encoded protein is CASSFGAGGTDTQYF.

This clonotype was counted at least ten times. This rearrangement joins TRBV4-2 to TRBJ1-4; D remains unclear. Germline CDR1 reads LGHNA; CDR2 reads YNFKEQ. Trimming took off 1 base at V and 8 bases at J, with 8 bases between the two ends. The CDR3 totals 13 residues. CDR3 bases: TGTGCCAGCAGCCAAGTTAGCCTGGAAAAACTGTTTTTT. Residues: CASSQVSLEKLFF.

CDR3 in DNA: TGTGCCAGCAGCTCGACAGGGACGTCCTACAATGAGCAGTTCTTC. Residues: CASSSTGTSYNEQFF. The chain uses TRBV7-9 and TRBJ2-1, with TRBD1 identical over 7 bases. Germline CDR1 is SEHNR and CDR2 is FQNEAQ (reference sequence). With V trimmed by 4 bases and J by 1 base, 4 bases remained unmatched. This CDR3 has 15 amino acids. Full variable domain (missing parts from reference TRBV7-9 and TRBJ2-1): DTGVSQNPRHKITKRGQNVTFRCDPISEHNRLYWYRQTLGQGPEFLTYFQNEAQLEKSRLLSDRFSAERPKGSFSTLEIQRTEQGDSAMYLCASSSTGTSYNEQFFGPGTRLTVL.

This chain connects TRBV13 to TRBJ1-1; 10 bases are a match to TRBD1. The CDR3 length is 14 residues. Unmatched junction bases numbered 10, after V lost 8 bases and J lost 7 bases. Germline V gene lookup returns CDR1 PRHDT and CDR2 FYEKMQ (reference sequence). The DNA for the CDR3 is TGTGCCAGCTACTCAGGACAGGGGGAGAGTGAAGCTTTCTTT. Protein: CASYSGQGESEAFF.

This clonotype was counted between two and nine times. Written as DNA, the CDR3 is TGTGCCAGCAGCTTTTCGAGCGGGGGGCCCAACACCGGGGAGCTGTTTTTT. Residues: CASSFSSGGPNTGELFF. This chain joins TRBV7-9 and TRBJ2-2; 9 bases align to TRBD2. With 3 bases clipped from V and 2 bases from J, the junction kept 7 bases outside the gene matches. The CDR3 covers 17 residues. CDR1 and CDR2 from the germline V gene are SEHNR and FQNEAQ (reference sequence).

The rearrangement uses TRBV20-1 and TRBJ2-7; D is possibly TRBD1 or TRBD2 (6 bases each). The CDR3 is 14 residues long. Trimming removed 4 bases from V and 4 bases from J, with 17 bases in between. From germline, CDR1 is DFQATT and CDR2 SNEGSKA (reference sequence). CDR3 region: CSATRLVTGYEQYF. For the CDR3, the DNA is TGCAGTGCTACCCGACTAGTCACAGGGTACGAGCAGTACTTC.

This clonotype came up a few times. This chain uses TRBV4-1 with TRBJ1-5; D possibly corresponds to TRBD1 (5 bases). CDR3 length: 14 amino acids. Between the trimmed V and J ends, which lost 0 bases and 11 bases, there was a span of 14 bases. CDR1 is MGHRA, CDR2 YSYEKL, per germline. This chain's CDR3 is CASSQDLRGWAQHF. CDR3 bases: TGCGCCAGCAGCCAAGATTTAAGGGGATGGGCCCAGCATTTT.

The chain has TRBV24-1 and TRBJ2-5; 7 bases are a match to TRBD1. This CDR3 region has 14 residues. Germline CDR1 reads KGHDR; CDR2 reads SFDVKD. Trimming cost V 6 bases and J 3 bases; bases outside gene matches: 6. The chain's CDR3 is CATSSGTEKETQYF. Written as DNA, the CDR3 is TGTGCCACCAGTTCCGGGACAGAAAAAGAGACCCAGTACTTC.

This rearrangement joins TRBV29-1 to TRBJ2-7, with 10 bases that match TRBD1. CDR1 and CDR2 (germline): SQVTM, ANQGSEA. The CDR3 extends over 14 amino acids. Trimming at V came to 8 bases and at J to 2 bases, leaving 9 bases not matched to a gene. CDR3 sequence reads: CSLAGTGDPYEQYF. In DNA, the CDR3 is TGCAGCTTAGCGGGGACAGGGGACCCCTACGAGCAGTACTTC.

In its sample, this clonotype was seen once. The chain recombines TRBV20-1 with TRBJ1-5; D uncertain. Germline CDR1 reads DFQATT; CDR2 reads SNEGSKA (reference sequence). CDR3 size: 12 residues. V was pared by 6 bases and J by 11 bases, with 17 bases between. For the CDR3, the DNA is TGCAGTGCCAAGGACTGGGGAGAGACCCAGCATTTT. Protein product: CSAKDWGETQHF.

This rearrangement joins TRBV10-3 to TRBJ1-5; the D is unclear. CDR1 ENHRY and CDR2 SYGVKD come from the germline V gene. Between the trimmed V and J ends, which lost 2 bases and 2 bases, there was a span of 13 bases. CDR3 length equals 16 residues. CDR3 in DNA: TGTGCCATCAGTGAGGAGGTGGGCCCTGGCAATCAGCCCCAGCATTTT. This gives the protein CAISEEVGPGNQPQHF.

This chain links TRBV19 with TRBJ2-5, with 11 nucleotides matching TRBD1. Germline V gene sequence: CDR1 LNHDA, CDR2 SQIVND (reference sequence). This CDR3 comprises 15 residues. After removal of 7 bases from V and 1 base from J, the junction contained 5 bases not matched to a gene. The CDR3 DNA reads as TGTGCCAGTAATGGACAGGGGGCTTCCCAAGAGACCCAGTACTTC. Its protein is CASNGQGASQETQYF.

The chain joins TRBV7-6 to TRBJ2-2; 9 nucleotides match TRBD1. CDR1 and CDR2 (germline): SGHVS, FNYEAQ. The trim removed 6 bases at V and 5 bases at J, leaving 4 bases unmatched. The CDR3 has 14 residues. The CDR3 region is CASRGTGRTGELFF. The CDR3, as DNA: TGTGCCAGCAGAGGGACAGGGAGAACCGGGGAGCTGTTTTTT.

This sequence joins TRBV12-3 or TRBV12-4 and TRBJ1-2; D gene ambiguous. CDR3 length: 12 amino acids. Trimming pared 11 bases from V and 11 bases from J, leaving 21 bases between. The CDR3 spells CACGRHSMSYTF. The CDR3 DNA is TGTGCCTGCGGGAGACACTCTATGAGTTACACCTTC.

This clonotype was picked up a small number of times. A much larger clone sits a single nucleotide away, making a read error possible. The chain is built from TRBV12-3 or TRBV12-4 and TRBJ1-1; D gene unclear. The CDR3 contains 15 residues. The V gene lost 5 bases and the J gene lost 0 bases, with 13 bases spanning the gap. Here the CDR3 reads CASSPEGLMNTEAFF. CDR3 coding DNA: TGTGCCAGCAGTCCCGAAGGGCTAATGAACACTGAAGCTTTCTTT.

This rearrangement joins TRBV19 to TRBJ1-6; D unresolved. The CDR3 runs to 15 residues. V lost 3 bases and J lost 7, with 13 bases in between. From germline, CDR1 is LNHDA and CDR2 SQIVND (reference sequence). Here the CDR3 reads CASSIPTVVNSPLHF. The CDR3 bases are TGTGCCAGTAGTATCCCGACTGTCGTCAATTCACCCCTCCACTTT.